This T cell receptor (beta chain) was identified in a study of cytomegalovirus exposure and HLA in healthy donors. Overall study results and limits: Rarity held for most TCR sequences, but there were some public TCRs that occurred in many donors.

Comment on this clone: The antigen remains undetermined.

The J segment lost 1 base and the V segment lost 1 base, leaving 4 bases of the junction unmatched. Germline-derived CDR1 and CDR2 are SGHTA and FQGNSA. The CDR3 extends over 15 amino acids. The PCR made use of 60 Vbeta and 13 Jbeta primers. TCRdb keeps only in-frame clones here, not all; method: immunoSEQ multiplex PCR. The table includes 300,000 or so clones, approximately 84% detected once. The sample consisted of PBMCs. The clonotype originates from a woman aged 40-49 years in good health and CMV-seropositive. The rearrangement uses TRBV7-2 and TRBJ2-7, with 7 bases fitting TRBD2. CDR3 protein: CASSLDAGESYEQYF. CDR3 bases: TGTGCCAGCAGCTTAGACGCGGGAGAGTCCTACGAGCAGTACTTC.